This T cell receptor beta chain was obtained from a study of cytomegalovirus exposure and HLA in healthy donors. Overall study: Out of about 170 million T cells, an earlier analysis found about 100 million unique TCR beta sequences in total.

The PCR ran on 60 Vbeta and 13 Jbeta primers. Assay: immunoSEQ multiplex PCR; the TCRdb copy retains only in-frame clones and omits some. The sample includes more than 150,000 clones, roughly 80% of them seen just once. The CDR3 spans 14 residues. CDR1 is GTSNPN, CDR2 SVGIG, per germline (reference sequence). V lost 2 bases and J lost 6; bases outside the gene matches: 7. Likely unrecorded immune exposures existed in these nominally healthy donors. This receptor was obtained from a man in his fifties or sixties in good health and CMV-seronegative. The chain couples TRBV30 to TRBJ2-3; 8 nucleotides line up with TRBD1. Sequencing was carried out using PBMCs. The CDR3 loop reads CAWSRGQGMDTQYF. CDR3 in DNA: TGTGCCTGGAGTCGTGGACAGGGCATGGATACGCAGTATTTT.